This T cell receptor (beta chain) was documented in a study of T cells after yellow fever vaccination. The germline V gene encodes CDR1 MNHEY and CDR2 SMNVEV (reference sequence). With V trimmed by 0 bases and J by 6 bases, 4 bases remained unmatched. CDR3 length: 15 amino acids. The study's findings and limits: After the booster, about 95% of CD4 and 75% to 90% of CD8 primary-response clones were re-detected.

5'RACE template switching produced TCR cDNA carrying a universal primer site and UMIs. TCRdb ran MiXCR on the 5' RACE reads and lists one entry per CDR3 protein. The sample records 140,000 to 150,000 distinct CDR3 sequences, under 7% being singletons. Details on this clonotype: Its antigen is undetermined.

The rearrangement uses TRBV27 and TRBJ1-4; 7 positions agree with TRBD1. This clonotype originated in a man aged 25 to 40 who received the YFV17D yellow fever vaccine. The sample in question was CD4+ T cells sorted from PBMCs, obtained 10 days after the yellow fever booster vaccination. The CDR3 protein is CASSLSGRGHEKLFF. CDR3 coding DNA: TGTGCCAGCAGTTTATCGGGTAGGGGGCATGAAAAACTGTTTTTT.